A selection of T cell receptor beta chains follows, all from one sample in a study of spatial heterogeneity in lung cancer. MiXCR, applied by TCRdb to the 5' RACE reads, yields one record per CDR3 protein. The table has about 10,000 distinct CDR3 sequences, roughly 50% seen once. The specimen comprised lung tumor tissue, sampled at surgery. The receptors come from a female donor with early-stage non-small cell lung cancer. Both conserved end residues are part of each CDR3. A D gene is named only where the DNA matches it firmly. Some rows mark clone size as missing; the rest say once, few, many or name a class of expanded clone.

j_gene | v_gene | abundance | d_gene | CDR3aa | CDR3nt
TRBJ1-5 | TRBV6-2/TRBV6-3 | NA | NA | CASSSVLNQPQHF | TGTGCCAGCAGTTCCGTACTCAATCAGCCCCAGCATTTT
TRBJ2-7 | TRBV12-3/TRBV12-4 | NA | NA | CATGGRLGEQYF | TGTGCCACGGGGGGCAGACTGGGCGAGCAGTACTTC
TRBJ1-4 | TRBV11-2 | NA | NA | CASSPDPKQNEKLFF | TGTGCCAGCAGCCCCGACCCTAAACAAAATGAAAAACTGTTTTTT
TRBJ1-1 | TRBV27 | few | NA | CASSYTGPLMNTEAFF | TGTGCCAGCAGTTACACAGGGCCCCTGATGAACACTGAAGCTTTCTTT
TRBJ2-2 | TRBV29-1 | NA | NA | CSVVGDVSNTGELFF | TGCAGCGTCGTAGGTGACGTGTCGAACACCGGGGAGCTGTTTTTT
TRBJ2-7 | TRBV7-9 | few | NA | CASSFNRLAYEQYF | TGTGCCAGCAGCTTCAACCGGCTAGCCTACGAGCAGTACTTC
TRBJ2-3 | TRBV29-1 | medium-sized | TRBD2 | CSATEGGGDTQYF | TGCAGCGCTACTGAGGGCGGGGGAGATACGCAGTATTTT
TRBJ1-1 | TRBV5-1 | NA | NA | CASSPGRWGRGWTEAFF | TGCGCCAGCAGCCCGGGGCGTTGGGGGCGAGGATGGACTGAAGCTTTCTTT
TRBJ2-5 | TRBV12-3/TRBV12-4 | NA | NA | CASSSDRETQYF | TGTGCCAGCAGTTCCGACCGAGAGACCCAGTACTTC
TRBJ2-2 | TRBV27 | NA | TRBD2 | CASSFRAPSGGATGELFF | TGTGCCAGCAGTTTCCGCGCTCCCAGCGGGGGTGCTACCGGGGAGCTGTTTTTT
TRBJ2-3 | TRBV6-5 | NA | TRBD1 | CASKGGAWTDTQYF | TGTGCCAGCAAAGGGGGCGCTTGGACAGATACGCAGTATTTT
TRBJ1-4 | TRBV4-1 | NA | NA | CASSQAAASNEKLFF | TGCGCCAGCAGCCAAGCCGCCGCCTCTAATGAAAAACTGTTTTTT
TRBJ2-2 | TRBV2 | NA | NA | CASLRARPTGELFF | TGTGCCAGCCTCCGAGCCCGGCCAACCGGGGAGCTGTTTTTT
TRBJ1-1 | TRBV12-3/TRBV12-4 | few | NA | CASTSTGLGSTEAFF | TGTGCCAGCACGTCCACAGGCTTAGGGAGCACTGAAGCTTTCTTT
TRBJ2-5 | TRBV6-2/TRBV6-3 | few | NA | CASSYSDRRETQYF | TGTGCCAGCAGTTACTCCGACCGGAGAGAGACCCAGTACTTC
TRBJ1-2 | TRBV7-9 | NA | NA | CASSSYGSGENGYTF | TGTGCCAGCAGCTCGTACGGTTCGGGGGAGAATGGCTACACCTTC
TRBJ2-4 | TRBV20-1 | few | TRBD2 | CSASPSGGAGYIQYF | TGCAGTGCTAGTCCAAGCGGGGGGGCCGGGTACATTCAGTACTTC
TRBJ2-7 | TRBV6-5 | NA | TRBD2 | CASSSPPGGGVAEQYF | TGTGCCAGCAGTTCCCCCCCCGGGGGGGGCGTCGCCGAGCAGTACTTC
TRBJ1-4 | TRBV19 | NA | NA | CASRSTAKLNEKLFF | TGTGCCAGTAGATCGACGGCTAAACTAAATGAAAAACTGTTTTTT
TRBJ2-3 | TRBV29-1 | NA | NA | CSVVGGSGTDTQYF | TGCAGCGTTGTAGGGGGGTCTGGCACAGATACGCAGTATTTT
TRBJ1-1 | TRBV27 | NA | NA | CASSLQGFSPNTEAFF | TGTGCCAGCAGTTTACAGGGGTTCTCGCCTAACACTGAAGCTTTCTTT
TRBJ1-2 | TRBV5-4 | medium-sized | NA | CASSSLTGYGYTF | TGTGCCAGCAGCTCGCTCACAGGCTATGGCTACACCTTC
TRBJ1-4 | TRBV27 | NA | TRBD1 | CASSLGQGATNEKLFF | TGTGCCAGCAGTTTGGGTCAGGGGGCGACTAATGAAAAACTGTTTTTT
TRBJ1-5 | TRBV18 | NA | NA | CASSPYSNQPQHF | TGTGCCAGCTCACCCTATAGCAATCAGCCCCAGCATTTT
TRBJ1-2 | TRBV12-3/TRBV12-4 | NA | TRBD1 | CASSLSSKGTGGYTF | TGTGCCAGCAGCCTTTCCTCCAAGGGGACAGGAGGCTACACCTTC
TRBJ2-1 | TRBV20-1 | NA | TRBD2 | CSARDRLAGVWNEQFF | TGCAGTGCTAGAGACCGACTAGCGGGGGTATGGAATGAGCAGTTCTTC
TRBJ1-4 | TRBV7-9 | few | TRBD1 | CASSPTGNRNEKLFF | TGTGCCAGCAGCCCGACAGGGAACCGTAATGAAAAACTGTTTTTT
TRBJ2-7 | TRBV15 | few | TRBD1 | CATAPGQGRYEQYF | TGTGCCACTGCGCCGGGACAGGGAAGATACGAGCAGTACTTC
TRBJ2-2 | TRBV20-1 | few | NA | CSARDRGLPGELFF | TGCAGTGCTAGAGACAGGGGCCTGCCCGGGGAGCTGTTTTTT
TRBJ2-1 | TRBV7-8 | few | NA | CASSSLGGQGQFYNEQFF | TGTGCCAGCAGCTCCCTGGGGGGCCAGGGGCAGTTCTACAATGAGCAGTTCTTC
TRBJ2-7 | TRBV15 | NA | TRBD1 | CATSPGQGNYEQYF | TGTGCCACCAGCCCCGGACAGGGGAACTACGAGCAGTACTTC
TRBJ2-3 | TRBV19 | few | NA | CASTGRDTQYF | TGTGCCAGTACAGGGCGAGATACGCAGTATTTT
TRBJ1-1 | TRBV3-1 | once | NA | CASSPPGMTEAFF | TGTGCCAGCAGCCCCCCCGGGATGACTGAAGCTTTCTTT
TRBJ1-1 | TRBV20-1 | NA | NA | CSAPRRNTEAFF | TGCAGTGCCCCGAGACGGAACACTGAAGCTTTCTTT
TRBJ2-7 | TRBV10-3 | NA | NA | CAIHPGQVVYYEQYF | TGTGCCATCCACCCCGGTCAGGTGGTATATTACGAGCAGTACTTC
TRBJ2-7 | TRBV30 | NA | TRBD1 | CAWSWDRAYEQYF | TGTGCCTGGAGTTGGGACAGGGCCTACGAGCAGTACTTC
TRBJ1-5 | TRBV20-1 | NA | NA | CSAREVYQPQHF | TGCAGTGCTAGAGAAGTTTATCAGCCCCAGCATTTT
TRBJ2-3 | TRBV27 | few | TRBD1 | CASSFRGLGTDTQYF | TGTGCCAGCAGTTTCAGGGGGCTAGGGACAGATACGCAGTATTTT
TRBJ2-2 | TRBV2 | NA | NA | CASRMWGIDTGELFF | TGTGCCAGCCGAATGTGGGGTATCGACACCGGGGAGCTGTTTTTT
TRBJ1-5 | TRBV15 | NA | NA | CATRMRGKHGQPQHF | TGTGCCACCAGGATGCGGGGGAAGCACGGTCAGCCCCAGCATTTT
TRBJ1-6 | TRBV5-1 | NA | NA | CASSFDTYNSPLHF | TGCGCCAGCAGCTTCGACACTTATAATTCACCCCTCCACTTT
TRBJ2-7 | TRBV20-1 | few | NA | CSAVDKGEQYF | TGCAGTGCTGTGGACAAGGGCGAGCAGTACTTC
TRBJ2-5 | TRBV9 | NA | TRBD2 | CASSPTSDQETQYF | TGTGCCAGCAGCCCGACTAGCGACCAAGAGACCCAGTACTTC
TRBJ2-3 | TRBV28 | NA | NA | CASSPLVYRGSGSSTDTQYF | TGTGCCAGCAGTCCCCTCGTTTATCGGGGGTCCGGATCTAGCACAGATACGCAGTATTTT
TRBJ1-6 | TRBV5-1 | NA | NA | CASSLDVSRGSPLHF | TGCGCCAGCAGCTTGGATGTCAGCAGGGGTTCACCCCTCCACTTT
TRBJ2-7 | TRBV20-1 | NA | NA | CSARTSYEQYF | TGCAGTGCTAGAACCTCCTACGAGCAGTACTTC
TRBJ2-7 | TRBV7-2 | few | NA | CASSLEDWSGEQYF | TGTGCCAGCAGCCTTGAGGACTGGTCGGGTGAGCAGTACTTC
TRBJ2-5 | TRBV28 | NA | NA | CASRTQETQYF | TGTGCCAGCAGGACTCAGGAGACCCAGTACTTC
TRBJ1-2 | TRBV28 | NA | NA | CASSSGGYDNYGYTF | TGTGCCAGCAGTTCGGGGGGTTATGATAACTATGGCTACACCTTC
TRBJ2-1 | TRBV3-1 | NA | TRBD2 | CASSQVLAGENNEQFF | TGTGCCAGCAGCCAAGTGCTAGCGGGGGAAAACAATGAGCAGTTCTTC
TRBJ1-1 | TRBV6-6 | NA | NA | CASSYAPNTEAFF | TGTGCCAGCAGTTACGCCCCGAACACTGAAGCTTTCTTT
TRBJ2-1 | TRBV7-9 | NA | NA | CASSLGYEYNEQFF | TGTGCCAGCAGCTTAGGCTACGAATACAATGAGCAGTTCTTC
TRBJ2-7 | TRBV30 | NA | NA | CAWSVRSLGTKEQYF | TGTGCCTGGAGTGTTCGGAGCCTAGGTACTAAAGAGCAGTACTTC
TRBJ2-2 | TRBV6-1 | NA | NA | CATFFTGELFF | TGTGCCACTTTTTTCACCGGGGAGCTGTTTTTT